One sample yielded the 3 T cell receptor beta chains listed below, sequenced in a study of Ad26.COV2.S vaccination and SARS-CoV-2 variants. Treatment reported: around 19 received Ad26.COV2.S at low or high dose, single or two shots; roughly five received placebo; per-sample allocation not given. It was on day 63 after the first vaccine or placebo injection that samples were taken. Sequencing used immunoSEQ multiplex PCR; TCRdb keeps in-frame clones, though not all of them. The sample lists some 460,000 clones; roughly nine tenths were seen once. The source was peripheral blood, collected in a trial of Ad26.COV2.S vaccine versus placebo. The receptor set was obtained from a person aged 18-65 years who received the Ad26.COV2.S COVID-19 vaccine or a placebo.

With respect to this clone: Within the sample, other DNA sequences also encode this same CDR3. V gene TRBV29-1 combines with J gene TRBJ2-6; D is uncertain. The V gene lost 3 bases and the J gene lost 0 bases, with 3 bases spanning the gap. Germline assignment: CDR1 SQVTM and CDR2 ANQGSEA. This CDR3 has 13 amino acids. CDR3 region: CSVDSSGANVLTF. The CDR3 DNA follows: TGCAGCGTTGACAGCTCTGGGGCCAACGTCCTGACTTTC.

The rearrangement links TRBV7-2 to TRBJ2-5, with 8 bases fitting TRBD1. The V segment lost 6 bases and the J segment 1 base; nucleotides outside the gene matches: 1. CDR1 and CDR2 from the germline V gene are SGHTA and FQGNSA. This CDR3 region has 13 residues. CDR3 sequence reads: CASRGQAQETQYF. CDR3 nucleotide sequence: TGTGCCAGCAGGGGACAGGCCCAAGAGACCCAGTACTTC.

The chain combines TRBV30 with TRBJ1-2; D is ambiguous. The germline gives CDR1 GTSNPN, CDR2 SVGIG (reference sequence). Trimming took off 2 bases at V and 2 bases at J, with 12 bases between the two ends. This CDR3 has 14 residues. The CDR3 protein is CAWSMGRGNYGYTF. In DNA form, the CDR3 reads TGTGCCTGGAGTATGGGGAGAGGAAACTATGGCTACACCTTC.